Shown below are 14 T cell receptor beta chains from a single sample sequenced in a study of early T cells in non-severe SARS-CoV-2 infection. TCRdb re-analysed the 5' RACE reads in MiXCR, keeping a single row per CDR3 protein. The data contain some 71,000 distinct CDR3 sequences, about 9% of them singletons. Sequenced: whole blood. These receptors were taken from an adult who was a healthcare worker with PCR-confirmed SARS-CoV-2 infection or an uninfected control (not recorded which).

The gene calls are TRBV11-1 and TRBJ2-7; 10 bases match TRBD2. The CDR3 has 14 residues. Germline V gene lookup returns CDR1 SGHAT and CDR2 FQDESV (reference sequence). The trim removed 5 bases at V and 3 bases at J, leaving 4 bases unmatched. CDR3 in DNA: TGTGCCAGCAGCCCTTGGACTAGCGGCTACGAGCAGTACTTC. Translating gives CASSPWTSGYEQYF.

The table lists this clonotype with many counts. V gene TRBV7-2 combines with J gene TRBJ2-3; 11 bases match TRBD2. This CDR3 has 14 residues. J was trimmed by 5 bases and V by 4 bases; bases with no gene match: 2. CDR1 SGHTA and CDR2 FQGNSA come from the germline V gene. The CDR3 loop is CASSSGTSGDTQYF. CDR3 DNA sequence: TGTGCCAGCAGCTCCGGGACTAGCGGAGATACGCAGTATTTT. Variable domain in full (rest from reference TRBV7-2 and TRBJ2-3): GAGVSQSPSNKVTEKGKDVELRCDPISGHTALYWYRQSLGQGLEFLIYFQGNSAPDKSGLPSDRFSAERTGGSVSTLTIQRTQQEDSAVYLCASSSGTSGDTQYFGPGTRLTVL.

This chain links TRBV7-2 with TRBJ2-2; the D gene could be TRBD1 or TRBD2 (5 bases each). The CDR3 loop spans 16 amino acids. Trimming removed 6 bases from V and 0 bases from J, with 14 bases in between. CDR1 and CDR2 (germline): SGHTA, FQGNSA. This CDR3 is CASRQRGTTNTGELFF. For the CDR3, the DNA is TGTGCCAGCAGACAGAGAGGGACGACGAACACCGGGGAGCTGTTTTTT.

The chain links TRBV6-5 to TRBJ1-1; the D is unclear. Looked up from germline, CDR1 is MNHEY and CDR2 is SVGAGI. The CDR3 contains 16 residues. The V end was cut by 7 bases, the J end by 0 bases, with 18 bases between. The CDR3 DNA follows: TGTGCCAGCAACCAAGACGGCAACCGAGTGAACACTGAAGCTTTCTTT. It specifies CASNQDGNRVNTEAFF.

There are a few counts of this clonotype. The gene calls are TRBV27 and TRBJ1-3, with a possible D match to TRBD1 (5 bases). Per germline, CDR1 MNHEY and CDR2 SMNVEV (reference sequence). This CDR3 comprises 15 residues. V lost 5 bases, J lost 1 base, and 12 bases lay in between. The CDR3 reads CASSKNGGSGNTIYF. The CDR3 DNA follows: TGTGCCAGCAGTAAAAACGGGGGTTCTGGAAACACCATATATTTT.

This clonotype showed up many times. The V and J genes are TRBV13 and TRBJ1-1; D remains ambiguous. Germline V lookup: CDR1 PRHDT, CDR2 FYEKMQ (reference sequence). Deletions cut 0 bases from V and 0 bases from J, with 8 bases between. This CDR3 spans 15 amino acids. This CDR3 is CASSLGGRMNTEAFF. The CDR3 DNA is TGTGCCAGCAGCTTAGGCGGGCGGATGAACACTGAAGCTTTCTTT. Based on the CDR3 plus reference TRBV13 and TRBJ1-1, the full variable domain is AAGVIQSPRHLIKEKRETATLKCYPIPRHDTVYWYQQGPGQDPQFLISFYEKMQSDKGSIPDRFSAQQFSDYHSELNMSSLELGDSALYFCASSLGGRMNTEAFFGQGTRLTVV.

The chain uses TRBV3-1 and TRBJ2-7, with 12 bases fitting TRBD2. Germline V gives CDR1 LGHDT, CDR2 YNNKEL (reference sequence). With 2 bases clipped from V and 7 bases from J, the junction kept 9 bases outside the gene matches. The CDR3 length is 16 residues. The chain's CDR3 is CASSQTPGLAGGEQYF. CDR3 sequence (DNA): TGTGCCAGCAGCCAAACACCGGGACTAGCGGGTGGGGAGCAGTACTTC.

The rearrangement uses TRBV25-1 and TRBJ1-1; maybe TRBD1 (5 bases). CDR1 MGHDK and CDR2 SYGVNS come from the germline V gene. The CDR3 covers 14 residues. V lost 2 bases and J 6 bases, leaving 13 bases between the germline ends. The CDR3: CASSEAISGAEAFF. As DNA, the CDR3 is TGTGCCAGCAGTGAAGCCATTTCGGGGGCTGAAGCTTTCTTT.

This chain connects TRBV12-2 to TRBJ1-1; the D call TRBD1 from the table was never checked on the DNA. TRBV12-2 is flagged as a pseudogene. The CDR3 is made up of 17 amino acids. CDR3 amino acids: CASRALRDIELNTEAFF. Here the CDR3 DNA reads TGTGCAAGTCGCGCCCTCCGGGACATCGAATTAAACACTGAAGCTTTCTTT.

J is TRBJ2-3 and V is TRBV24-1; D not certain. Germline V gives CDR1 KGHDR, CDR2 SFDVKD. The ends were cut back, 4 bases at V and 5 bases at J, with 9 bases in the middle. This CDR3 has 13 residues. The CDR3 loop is CATSEAAGDTQYF. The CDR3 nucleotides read TGTGCCACCAGTGAGGCGGCCGGAGATACGCAGTATTTT.

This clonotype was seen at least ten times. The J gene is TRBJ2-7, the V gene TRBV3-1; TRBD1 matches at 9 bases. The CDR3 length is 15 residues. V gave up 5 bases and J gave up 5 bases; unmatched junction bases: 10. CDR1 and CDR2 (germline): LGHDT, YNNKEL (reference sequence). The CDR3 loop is CASSYLQGALNEQYF. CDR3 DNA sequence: TGTGCCAGCAGCTATTTACAGGGGGCATTGAACGAGCAGTACTTC.

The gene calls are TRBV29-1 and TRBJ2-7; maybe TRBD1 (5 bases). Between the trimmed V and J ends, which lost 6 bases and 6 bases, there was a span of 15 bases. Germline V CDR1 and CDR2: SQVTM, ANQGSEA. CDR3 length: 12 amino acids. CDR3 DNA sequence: TGCAGCGTCACGGGTCCAGGGCCCGAGCAGTACTTC. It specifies CSVTGPGPEQYF.

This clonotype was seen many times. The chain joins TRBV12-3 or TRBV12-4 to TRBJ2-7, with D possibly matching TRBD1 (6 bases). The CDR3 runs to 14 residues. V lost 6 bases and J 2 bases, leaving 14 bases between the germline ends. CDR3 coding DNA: TGTGCCAGCAGCCCAGACAGGCAGACCTACGAGCAGTACTTC. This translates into CASSPDRQTYEQYF.

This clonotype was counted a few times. The CDR3 region is CAWSQTHSNQPQHF. CDR3 coding DNA: TGTGCCTGGAGCCAGACACATAGCAATCAGCCCCAGCATTTT. The J gene is TRBJ1-5, the V gene TRBV30; unclear D gene. Trimming shortened V by 3 bases and J by 0 bases, and 9 bases separated the two germline ends. Looked up from germline, CDR1 is GTSNPN and CDR2 is SVGIG (reference sequence). The CDR3 length is 14 residues.